Presented here are 6 T cell receptor beta chains from one specimen sequenced in a study of OX40 agonist ivuxolimab in advanced cancers. Sequencing was performed with immunoSEQ multiplex PCR; in TCRdb, only in-frame clones are kept and a portion is missing. The table records about 58,000 clones, roughly 85% of them present only once. This material consisted of CD4+ or CD8+ T cells sorted from blood, taken in a trial of the OX40 agonist ivuxolimab. The receptors shown here come from an adult with an advanced solid tumor such as melanoma, head and neck, liver or kidney cancer.

The gene calls are TRBV6-1 and TRBJ2-7; no clear D. The CDR3 runs 13 residues. Germline V gene lookup returns CDR1 MNHNS and CDR2 SASEGT. The V gene lost 1 base and the J gene lost 3 bases, with 7 bases spanning the gap. The CDR3 DNA reads TGTGCCAGCAGTGAAGGCGGAGTCTACGAGCAGTACTTC. It encodes CASSEGGVYEQYF.

The chain is built from TRBV6-1 and TRBJ2-5; TRBD2 agrees at 9 bases. Germline V gene data show CDR1 as MNHNS and CDR2 as SASEGT. The V gene end was trimmed by 3 bases and the J gene end by 5 bases; junction bases not matched to a gene: 7. The CDR3 is 15 residues long. CDR3 DNA sequence: TGTGCCAGCAGTGAGGCAATAGCGGGGGTCGAGACCCAGTACTTC. Encoded protein: CASSEAIAGVETQYF.

The V call is TRBV6-5, the J call TRBJ2-7; D is perhaps TRBD2 (6 bases). The V gene's germline CDR1 is MNHEY and CDR2 SVGAGI. This CDR3 has 11 amino acids. Trimming stripped 7 bases from V and 4 bases from J, with 8 bases between. In nucleotides, the CDR3 is TGTGCCAGCACGGGGGAGTACGAGCAGTACTTC. Translation: CASTGEYEQYF.

This clone has a single count. V is TRBV29-1 and J is TRBJ1-4; D gene unclear. The CDR3 is 14 amino acids. Trimming stripped 7 bases from V and 4 bases from J, with 16 bases between. The V gene's germline CDR1 is SQVTM and CDR2 ANQGSEA. The CDR3 protein is CSAEKAHGNEKLFF. CDR3 sequence (DNA): TGCAGCGCTGAGAAGGCCCATGGTAATGAAAAACTGTTTTTT.

The rearrangement joins TRBV18 to TRBJ1-1, with D tentatively TRBD1 (5 bases). Germline-derived CDR1 and CDR2 are KGHSH and LQKENI. The CDR3 covers 13 residues. With 0 bases removed from V and 5 bases from J, the gap between germline ends came to 7 bases. The DNA for the CDR3 is TGTGCCAGCTCACCACCGAAGGGGACTGAAGCTTTCTTT. Its translation: CASSPPKGTEAFF.

V is TRBV30 and J is TRBJ1-1; D not resolved. Deletions cut 0 bases from V and 1 base from J, with 6 bases between. CDR1 GTSNPN and CDR2 SVGIG come from the germline V gene (reference sequence). The CDR3 is 13 residues long. CDR3 region: CAWSVMGNTEAFF. The CDR3 nucleotides are TGTGCCTGGAGTGTAATGGGGAACACTGAAGCTTTCTTT.